This TCR beta chain was observed in a study of spatial heterogeneity in lung cancer. Whole-study findings and limits: The study found that expanded intratumoral alpha and beta TCR counts tracked tumor mutation counts.

The time point: sample taken at primary tumor resection. Each CDR3 protein is one row after TCRdb ran MiXCR on the 5' RACE reads. The table lists 5,500 to 7,000 distinct CDR3 sequences, 7.5% to 8% of them singletons. In this sample, this clonotype turned up many times. Its antigen is unidentified. Germline values: CDR1 SGHTA, CDR2 FQGNSA. The CDR3 consists of 14 residues. The ends were cut back, 5 bases at V and 7 bases at J, with 17 bases in the middle. This receptor was obtained from a female donor with early-stage non-small cell lung cancer. This rearrangement joins TRBV7-2 to TRBJ2-5; D is ambiguous. Material: lung tumor tissue, obtained at surgery. The chain's CDR3 is CASSRSNAPGTQYF. As DNA, the CDR3 is TGTGCCAGCAGCCGATCGAACGCGCCAGGGACCCAGTACTTC.